These 25 T cell receptor beta chains were all obtained from the same sample, sequenced in a study of blood T cell repertoires in COVID-19. The data were produced by immunoSEQ multiplex PCR, yet TCRdb's version contains in-frame clones alone and is incomplete. Of roughly 110,000 clones detected, approximately 80% appear once; the ten largest clones hold about 10%. Sequencing was carried out using peripheral blood. These receptor sequences come from a human donor in a cohort sampled during active COVID-19.

V usage is TRBV19 and J usage is TRBJ1-4; 10 bases match TRBD1. V dropped 3 bases and J dropped 6; count of bases not matched to a gene: 4. Germline-derived CDR1 and CDR2 are LNHDA and SQIVND (reference sequence). CDR3 size: 15 residues. The CDR3 region is CASSMYGTGDEKLFF. CDR3 nucleotide sequence: TGTGCCAGTAGTATGTACGGGACAGGGGATGAAAAACTGTTTTTT.

The chain couples TRBV11-1 to TRBJ2-7, with D possibly being TRBD2 (5 bases). The ends were cut back, 1 base at V and 0 bases at J, with 7 bases in the middle. In germline, CDR1 is SGHAT, CDR2 FQDESV (reference sequence). The CDR3 is 14 residues long. CDR3 region: CASSLVGSSYEQYF. CDR3 coding DNA: TGTGCCAGCAGCTTAGTGGGGAGCTCCTACGAGCAGTACTTC.

This chain links TRBV5-1 with TRBJ2-7, with 9 bases aligning to TRBD1. Trimming removed 0 bases from V and 1 base from J; junction bases left unmatched: 8. The CDR3 is 17 residues long. Germline assignment: CDR1 SGHRS and CDR2 YFSETQ. The CDR3 loop reads CASSLAITGTGSYEQYF. The CDR3 DNA sequence: TGCGCCAGCAGCTTGGCTATAACCGGGACAGGGTCCTACGAGCAGTACTTC.

The V call is TRBV18, the J call TRBJ2-1; D not resolved. Trimming shortened V by 3 bases and J by 6 bases, and 3 bases separated the two germline ends. Germline CDR1 is KGHSH and CDR2 is LQKENI. There are 11 residues in the CDR3. The DNA for the CDR3 is TGTGCCAGCTCACCTCGCAATGAGCAGTTCTTC. Translating it yields CASSPRNEQFF.

The J gene is TRBJ2-5, the V gene TRBV6-5; 7 nucleotides line up with TRBD1. The CDR3 totals 15 residues. Trimming took 5 bases from V and 4 from J; bases not matched to a gene: 10. Germline V CDR1 and CDR2: MNHEY, SVGAGI. The CDR3 region has the DNA TGTGCCAGCAGTCTCGTAGGGGGCTCCAGAGAGACCCAGTACTTC. Its protein is CASSLVGGSRETQYF.

The genes are TRBV6-2 or TRBV6-3 and TRBJ2-2; no reliable D call. CDR1 MNHEY and CDR2 SVGEGT come from the germline V gene. V was pared by 5 bases and J by 1 base, with 8 bases between. The CDR3 sequence is 14 residues long. The CDR3 coding sequence is TGTGCCAGCAGTAAACATCAGAACACCGGGGAGCTGTTTTTT. As protein: CASSKHQNTGELFF.

The chain couples TRBV7-2 to TRBJ2-2; 10 nucleotides match TRBD2. V lost 5 bases and J lost 2; bases outside the gene matches: 5. The CDR3 totals 16 residues. Germline assignment: CDR1 SGHTA and CDR2 FQGNSA. The CDR3 is CASSPRTSGNTGELFF. The CDR3 DNA reads as TGTGCCAGCAGCCCCCGGACTAGCGGAAACACCGGGGAGCTGTTTTTT.

The V and J genes are TRBV7-9 and TRBJ2-7; D is possibly TRBD2 (6 bases). The germline V gene has CDR1 SEHNR and CDR2 FQNEAQ (reference sequence). This CDR3 spans 12 amino acids. Trimming took 5 bases from V and 5 from J, leaving 10 bases between them. CDR3 sequence: CASSPGGNEQYF. In DNA, the CDR3 is TGTGCCAGCAGCCCCGGAGGGAACGAGCAGTACTTC. Full variable domain (outside the CDR3, taken from reference TRBV7-9 and TRBJ2-7): DTGVSQNPRHKITKRGQNVTFRCDPISEHNRLYWYRQTLGQGPEFLTYFQNEAQLEKSRLLSDRFSAERPKGSFSTLEIQRTEQGDSAMYLCASSPGGNEQYFGPGTRLTVT.

J is TRBJ2-5 and V is TRBV18, with D possibly matching TRBD1 (6 bases). This CDR3 has 13 amino acids. Trimming removed 4 bases at V and 2 bases at J, with 8 bases between. Germline values: CDR1 KGHSH, CDR2 LQKENI. The CDR3 DNA reads as TGTGCCAGCTCACTCGGACAGCAAGAGACCCAGTACTTC. It specifies CASSLGQQETQYF.

This clone has a single count. This chain connects TRBV7-9 to TRBJ1-3, with a tentative D call TRBD1 (6 bases). V dropped 1 base and J dropped 2 bases, with 12 bases sitting between them. The CDR3 loop spans 16 amino acids. CDR1 and CDR2 (germline): SEHNR, FQNEAQ (reference sequence). CDR3 DNA sequence: TGTGCCAGCAGCTTAGAGATGGGGGCGACTGGAAACACCATATATTTT. Translated, it gives CASSLEMGATGNTIYF.

This chain connects TRBV30 to TRBJ1-5; D unresolved. The CDR3 covers 13 residues. Germline CDR1 and CDR2: GTSNPN and SVGIG (reference sequence). Trimming pared 3 bases from V and 9 bases from J, leaving 15 bases between. CDR3 in DNA: TGTGCCTGGAGCGAGAGTACAACGGGGCCCCAGCATTTT. Translation gives CAWSESTTGPQHF. Full variable domain (remainder filled in from reference TRBV30 and TRBJ1-5): SQTIHQWPATLVQPVGSPLSLECTVEGTSNPNLYWYRQAAGRGLQLLFYSVGIGQISSEVPQNLSASRPQDRQFILSSKKLLLSDSGFYLCAWSESTTGPQHFGDGTRLSIL.

The gene calls are TRBV6-5 and TRBJ1-3; no reliable D call. CDR3 length: 15 amino acids. Germline V gives CDR1 MNHEY, CDR2 SVGAGI. The V end was cut by 6 bases, the J end by 3 bases, with 15 bases between. Written as DNA, the CDR3 is TGTGCCAGCAGATCCGACATGAACTTTGGAAACACCATATATTTT. Protein product: CASRSDMNFGNTIYF.

In its sample, this clone was seen a few times. The chain uses TRBV27 and TRBJ2-6; 7 bases line up with TRBD1. Germline trimming cut 0 bases from V and 3 bases from J; bases unmatched to any gene: 14. The CDR3 runs 20 residues. Germline CDR1 and CDR2: MNHEY and SMNVEV (reference sequence). CDR3 DNA sequence: TGTGCCAGCAGTTTATCGTTCAGCGGTACAGGGGCCTTTGGGGCCAACGTCCTGACTTTC. It encodes CASSLSFSGTGAFGANVLTF.

This clone appeared a single time. V gene TRBV4-3 combines with J gene TRBJ1-4, with 7 bases aligning to TRBD1. V shed 3 bases, J shed 10 bases, and the junction held 5 bases outside the gene matches. The CDR3 is 13 amino acids. CDR1 and CDR2 (germline): LGHNA, YSLEER. The CDR3 is CASSHGTAGKLFF. The CDR3 nucleotides are TGCGCCAGCAGCCACGGGACAGCAGGAAAACTGTTTTTT.

The chain uses TRBV5-1 and TRBJ2-2, with D unresolved. V dropped 2 bases and J dropped 1 base, with 9 bases sitting between them. The CDR3 is 15 amino acids. The germline V gene encodes CDR1 SGHRS and CDR2 YFSETQ. CDR3 nucleotides: TGCGCCAGCAGCTTAACCGCAGGGAACACCGGGGAGCTGTTTTTT. Protein product: CASSLTAGNTGELFF.

The count of this clone is one. The chain joins TRBV18 to TRBJ2-3; TRBD2 aligns across 8 bases. With 5 bases clipped from V and 0 bases from J, the junction kept 10 bases outside the gene matches. The CDR3 contains 17 residues. CDR1 is KGHSH, CDR2 LQKENI, per germline. CDR3 sequence reads: CASSSLSGTRSTDTQYF. The CDR3 nucleotides are TGTGCCAGCTCATCTCTCTCCGGGACTAGGAGCACAGATACGCAGTATTTT.

The chain carries TRBV4-3 and TRBJ1-2; D remains ambiguous. Germline assignment: CDR1 LGHNA and CDR2 YSLEER. The CDR3 has 14 residues. Between the trimmed V and J ends, which lost 0 bases and 8 bases, there was a span of 13 bases. Here the CDR3 reads CASSQDVNRGGYTF. CDR3 coding DNA: TGCGCCAGCAGCCAAGACGTAAATCGCGGGGGCTACACCTTC.

The rearrangement joins TRBV6-7 to TRBJ2-2, with 7 positions matching TRBD1. TRBV6-7 is an open reading frame whose function is uncertain. The CDR3 spans 16 residues. J gave up 4 bases and V 2 bases, and 7 bases lay outside the gene matches. The CDR3 is CASSYPDRVCTGELFF. CDR3 DNA: TGTGCCAGCAGTTACCCCGACAGGGTATGCACCGGGGAGCTGTTTTTT.

The genes are TRBV25-1 and TRBJ1-4, with TRBD1 matching over 7 bases. V shed 0 bases, J shed 5 bases, and the junction held 6 bases outside the gene matches. Germline CDR1 and CDR2: MGHDK and SYGVNS. The CDR3 is 16 residues long. CDR3 nucleotide sequence: TGTGCCAGCAGTGAATATACGGGACAGCAAAATGAAAAACTGTTTTTT. The encoded protein is CASSEYTGQQNEKLFF.

The chain joins TRBV27 to TRBJ2-7; D may be TRBD2 (6 bases). CDR1 is MNHEY, CDR2 SMNVEV, per germline (reference sequence). The CDR3 loop spans 14 amino acids. V lost 3 bases to trimming and J lost 2 bases, with 11 bases between them. Here the CDR3 DNA reads TGTGCCAGCAGTTTTGTGGCGGGGACCTACGAGCAGTACTTC. Its protein product is CASSFVAGTYEQYF.

This rearrangement joins TRBV24-1 to TRBJ1-1; 10 nucleotides agree with TRBD1. The ends lost 10 bases at V and 4 bases at J; junction bases unmatched: 2. The length of the CDR3 is 12 residues. Germline CDR1 is KGHDR and CDR2 is SFDVKD. CDR3 nucleotide sequence: TGTGCCACGGGACAGGGGCCCACTGAAGCTTTCTTT. This translates into CATGQGPTEAFF.

The genes are TRBV14 and TRBJ2-1, with a possible D match to TRBD1 (5 bases). Looked up from germline, CDR1 is SGHDN and CDR2 is FVKESK. This CDR3 is built from 14 residues. Deletions cut 2 bases from V and 5 bases from J, with 10 bases between. The CDR3 DNA is TGTGCCAGCAGCCAAAGGGGCCTACACAATGAGCAGTTCTTC. This encodes CASSQRGLHNEQFF. The full variable domain, its missing parts supplied by reference TRBV14 and TRBJ2-1, is EAGVTQFPSHSVIEKGQTVTLRCDPISGHDNLYWYRRVMGKEIKFLLHFVKESKQDESGMPNNRFLAERTGGTYSTLKVQPAELEDSGVYFCASSQRGLHNEQFFGPGTRLTVL.

The chain joins TRBV19 to TRBJ1-2; unclear D gene. Trimming stripped 3 bases from V and 2 bases from J, with 10 bases between. CDR3 size: 14 residues. CDR1 and CDR2 (germline): LNHDA, SQIVND (reference sequence). The CDR3 nucleotides are TGTGCCAGTAGTATTTCCAGAAACAACTATGGCTACACCTTC. It specifies CASSISRNNYGYTF.

This clone showed up just a few times. The genes are TRBV7-2 and TRBJ2-7; weak D call: TRBD1 (6 bases). This CDR3 has 19 amino acids. Per the germline V gene, CDR1 is SGHTA and CDR2 is FQGNSA. V was cut by 1 base and J by 3 bases, with 25 bases left in between. The CDR3 nucleotides are TGTGCCAGCAGCTTAGGAGGTTGGTCCGGGACACACGAACTCTACGAGCAGTACTTC. Translated, it gives CASSLGGWSGTHELYEQYF.

This clone appeared a few times. The rearrangement joins TRBV28 to TRBJ1-1; the match to TRBD1 covers 7 bases. The CDR3 sequence is 16 residues long. CDR1 is MDHEN, CDR2 SYDVKM, per germline. V gave up 3 bases and J gave up 0 bases; unmatched junction bases: 7. The CDR3 spells CASSLRVGGLNTEAFF. Written as DNA, the CDR3 is TGTGCCAGCAGTTTGCGTGTAGGGGGCCTGAACACTGAAGCTTTCTTT.